This entry is about one TCR beta chain. This sample stems from a study of control samples from healthy donors and cancer patients. The table came from immunoSEQ multiplex PCR; TCRdb's copy has only in-frame clones and leaves some out. Of 150,000 to 200,000 clones listed, approximately 90% were seen once; the top ten hold more than 10%. The CDR3 spans 15 residues. Germline V gene data show CDR1 as LNHDA and CDR2 as SQIVND (reference sequence). The trim removed 3 bases at V and 7 bases at J, leaving 12 bases unmatched. The sample was blood. The rearrangement joins TRBV19 to TRBJ2-7, with 7 bases lining up with TRBD2. This TCR derives from a man under 40 in good health. In nucleotides, the CDR3 is TGTGCCAGTAGTATCTCGGGGGGTCCCTTGGGGGAGCAGTACTTC. Translated: CASSISGGPLGEQYF.